This T cell receptor beta chain was sequenced for a study of blood T cell repertoires in COVID-19. Study summary: Collection of acute and convalescent COVID-19 samples took place in the United States, Italy and Spain. PBMCs, B-cell-depleted T cells, or T cells were the source of the cDNA or gDNA that made up the material.

The assay was immunoSEQ multiplex PCR, and TCRdb's table has in-frame clones only and misses some. This table holds roughly 40,000 clones, 88% found once. There are 18 residues in the CDR3. Germline V gene lookup returns CDR1 LNHDA and CDR2 SQIVND (reference sequence). V was clipped by 5 bases and J by 2 bases; unmatched bases: 14. The clonotype originates from a woman in her seventies with acute or convalescent COVID-19. The V call is TRBV19, the J call TRBJ1-1; 10 bases map to TRBD1. Material for sequencing was peripheral blood. The CDR3 loop is CASSLWLGQGTFNTEAFF. CDR3 sequence (DNA): TGTGCCAGTAGTCTCTGGCTGGGACAGGGGACATTTAACACTGAAGCTTTCTTT.